The 31 T cell receptor beta chains reported below all come from one sample, sequenced in a study of blood T cell repertoires in COVID-19. The data were produced by immunoSEQ multiplex PCR, yet TCRdb's version contains in-frame clones alone and is incomplete. The table includes 250,000 to 350,000 clones, approximately 83% detected once. The specimen was peripheral blood. The receptors come from a young woman who had recovered from COVID-19.

The chain joins TRBV28 to TRBJ2-1; 14 positions match TRBD2. Germline CDR1 reads MDHEN; CDR2 reads SYDVKM. V lost 6 bases, J lost 7 bases, and 8 bases stayed unmatched. This CDR3 contains 16 residues. CDR3 in DNA: TGTGCCAGCAGCCCCGGGACTAGCGGGAGCAGAAATGAGCAGTTCTTC. Translation: CASSPGTSGSRNEQFF.

The genes are TRBV29-1 and TRBJ1-2; 7 bases align to TRBD1. The length of the CDR3 is 13 residues. J was trimmed by 0 bases and V by 4 bases; bases with no gene match: 2. Looked up from germline, CDR1 is SQVTM and CDR2 is ANQGSEA. CDR3 sequence: CSVGGTANYGYTF. The CDR3 DNA is TGCAGCGTTGGAGGGACAGCTAACTATGGCTACACCTTC.

The chain uses TRBV15 and TRBJ1-2, with no clear D. The germline CDR1 and CDR2 sequences are LNHNV and YYDKDF (reference sequence). Trimming shortened V by 0 bases and J by 2 bases, and 10 bases separated the two germline ends. The CDR3 sequence is 15 residues long. The CDR3 bases are TGTGCCACCAGCAGAGAGAGGGAGAGCAACTATGGCTACACCTTC. Protein: CATSRERESNYGYTF.

The table lists this clone with a count of one. This chain connects TRBV7-6 to TRBJ2-1; 9 nucleotides agree with TRBD2. The CDR3 covers 14 residues. V lost 4 bases, J lost 6 bases, and 4 bases stayed unmatched. The germline V gene has CDR1 SGHVS and CDR2 FNYEAQ. CDR3 in DNA: TGTGCCAGCAGCTCTGGACTAGCGTCCAATGAGCAGTTCTTC. Translated: CASSSGLASNEQFF.

The rearrangement links TRBV6-6 to TRBJ2-7; TRBD2 aligns across 10 bases. CDR1 and CDR2 from the germline V gene are MNHNY and SVGAGI (reference sequence). The ends lost 2 bases at V and 6 bases at J; junction bases unmatched: 4. This CDR3 has 14 residues. The CDR3 here is CASSYPSGSSEQYF. The CDR3 DNA reads TGTGCCAGCAGTTACCCTAGCGGGAGTTCCGAGCAGTACTTC.

The chain joins TRBV3-1 (or the pseudogene TRBV3-2) to TRBJ2-1, with D tentatively TRBD2 (5 bases). Trimming took off 4 bases at V and 7 bases at J, with 20 bases between the two ends. CDR3 length: 16 amino acids. Germline V gives CDR1 LGHDT, CDR2 YNNKEL (reference sequence). The CDR3 DNA follows: TGTGCCAGCAGCCTAGACCCTAGCCAACCCCTTAATGAGCAGTTCTTC. Its protein product is CASSLDPSQPLNEQFF.

The DNA of the CDR3 is TGTGCCAGCAGTGATAATGACAGGGGAAACTATGGCTACACCTTC. Translation gives CASSDNDRGNYGYTF. V usage is TRBV6-1 and J usage is TRBJ1-2; the match to TRBD1 covers 8 bases. V gave up 3 bases and J gave up 2 bases; unmatched junction bases: 5. This CDR3 comprises 15 residues. CDR1 and CDR2 (germline): MNHNS, SASEGT.

This clone was detected only a few times. V usage is TRBV5-1 and J usage is TRBJ1-1, with D possibly TRBD1 on 5 matching bases. Between the trimmed V and J ends, which lost 0 bases and 3 bases, there was a span of 9 bases. The CDR3 runs 14 residues. Germline V gene lookup returns CDR1 SGHRS and CDR2 YFSETQ. In DNA form, the CDR3 reads TGCGCCAGCAGCTTGGAGCAGGGCTACACTGAAGCTTTCTTT. Its translation is CASSLEQGYTEAFF.

The J gene is TRBJ1-2, the V gene TRBV30, with 10 bases that match TRBD1. The CDR3 covers 16 residues. In germline, CDR1 is GTSNPN, CDR2 SVGIG (reference sequence). J was trimmed by 3 bases and V by 3 bases; bases with no gene match: 10. CDR3 bases: TGTGCCTGGAGGGTCGAGACAGGGGGCTTCGACTATGGCTACACCTTC. It translates to CAWRVETGGFDYGYTF.

The chain couples TRBV2 to TRBJ1-1; D uncertain. The germline gives CDR1 SNHLY, CDR2 FYNNEI. The CDR3 length is 14 residues. V was cut by 4 bases and J by 0 bases, with 9 bases left in between. The CDR3 region is CASSARGMNTEAFF. The CDR3 DNA follows: TGTGCCAGCAGTGCAAGAGGAATGAACACTGAAGCTTTCTTT.

The chain couples TRBV27 to TRBJ1-5, with D maybe TRBD1 (5 bases). This CDR3 comprises 14 residues. V gave up 8 bases and J gave up 0 bases, with 11 bases separating them. Germline V lookup: CDR1 MNHEY, CDR2 SMNVEV (reference sequence). CDR3 sequence reads: CASGGTYSNQPQHF. CDR3 DNA: TGTGCCAGCGGCGGGACCTATAGCAATCAGCCCCAGCATTTT.

The chain uses TRBV4-2 and TRBJ2-2; D possibly corresponds to TRBD2 (6 bases). V shed 0 bases and J shed 5 bases, with 13 bases lying between them. Germline V CDR1 and CDR2: LGHNA, YNFKEQ. This CDR3 is 16 amino acids long. The chain's CDR3 is CASSQDPGRYTGELFF. The CDR3 DNA reads TGTGCCAGCAGCCAAGATCCCGGGAGATATACCGGGGAGCTGTTTTTT.

The chain combines TRBV3-1 (or the pseudogene TRBV3-2) with TRBJ1-6; possible D gene TRBD1, 5 bases. This CDR3 is 17 amino acids long. With 0 bases removed from V and 0 bases from J, the gap between germline ends came to 9 bases. CDR1 LGHDT and CDR2 YNNKEL come from the germline V gene (reference sequence). CDR3 sequence reads: CASSQETESSYNSPLHF. The CDR3 bases are TGTGCCAGCAGCCAAGAGACAGAGAGCTCCTATAATTCACCCCTCCACTTT.

The gene calls are TRBV5-1 and TRBJ2-3; 8 bases are shared with TRBD2. Losses at the gene ends were 4 bases for V and 5 bases for J; bases not matched to a gene: 9. The CDR3 length is 15 residues. CDR1 is SGHRS and CDR2 is YFSETQ in the germline V gene. CDR3: CASSMGTSLGDTQYF. The CDR3 coding sequence is TGCGCCAGCAGCATGGGGACTAGTTTGGGAGATACGCAGTATTTT.

The chain carries TRBV27 and TRBJ2-1, with 8 bases matching TRBD2. This CDR3 has 14 amino acids. Germline-derived CDR1 and CDR2 are MNHEY and SMNVEV (reference sequence). In DNA, the CDR3 is TGTGCTTCGGGACTAGGCCTAAATCCCGGCAAGCAGTTCTTC. It codes for CASGLGLNPGKQFF.

The chain links TRBV5-4 to TRBJ2-7; possibly TRBD2 for D (6 bases). The CDR3 is made up of 14 amino acids. V was cut by 4 bases and J by 12 bases, with 23 bases left in between. In germline, CDR1 is SGHNT, CDR2 YYREEE (reference sequence). The CDR3 is CASSPEPTRVVSYF. As DNA, the CDR3 is TGTGCCAGCAGCCCGGAGCCGACTAGGGTCGTATCGTACTTC.

This chain links TRBV7-8 with TRBJ2-7, with TRBD1 matching over 9 bases. Germline CDR1 SGHVS, CDR2 FQNEAQ. This CDR3 spans 14 amino acids. J was trimmed by 6 bases and V by 3 bases; bases with no gene match: 6. CDR3: CASSFWDRVGEQYF. The CDR3 DNA reads as TGTGCCAGCAGCTTTTGGGACAGGGTTGGCGAGCAGTACTTC.

The rearrangement links TRBV15 to TRBJ2-3, with D perhaps TRBD1 (6 bases). Germline V lookup: CDR1 LNHNV, CDR2 YYDKDF (reference sequence). V was cut by 2 bases and J by 1 base, with 7 bases left in between. The CDR3 is 14 residues long. CDR3 residues: CATSRRQGTDTQYF. CDR3 sequence (DNA): TGTGCCACCAGCAGAAGACAGGGCACAGATACGCAGTATTTT.

This clone was picked up a small number of times. J is TRBJ1-4 and V is TRBV30, with D maybe TRBD1 (5 bases). The V gene's germline CDR1 is GTSNPN and CDR2 SVGIG (reference sequence). V lost 3 bases, J lost 7 bases, and 15 bases lay in between. This CDR3 is 14 amino acids long. The CDR3: CAWSGDSVTEKLFF. CDR3 coding DNA: TGTGCCTGGAGCGGAGACAGTGTGACTGAAAAACTGTTTTTT.

This rearrangement joins TRBV6-5 to TRBJ2-5; D gene ambiguous. The V gene's germline CDR1 is MNHEY and CDR2 SVGAGI. Trimming took off 0 bases at V and 3 bases at J, with 11 bases between the two ends. The CDR3 spans 15 residues. The chain's CDR3 is CASSYSNTAEETQYF. CDR3 nucleotides: TGTGCCAGCAGTTACTCGAACACAGCTGAAGAGACCCAGTACTTC.

The chain recombines TRBV6-4 with TRBJ2-3; 9 nucleotides align to TRBD1. The junction had 4 bases not matched to a gene; V was cut back by 6 bases and J by 3 bases. This CDR3 has 14 amino acids. Germline CDR1 reads MRHNA; CDR2 reads SNTAGT. CDR3 protein: CASRAGTGTDTQYF. Written as DNA, the CDR3 is TGTGCCAGCAGAGCCGGGACAGGGACAGATACGCAGTATTTT.

This clone was found a few times. The J gene is TRBJ1-4, the V gene TRBV7-9; 10 nucleotides line up with TRBD1. The length of the CDR3 is 15 residues. The junction had 7 bases not matched to a gene; V was cut back by 6 bases and J by 6 bases. Germline loops: CDR1 SEHNR, CDR2 FQNEAQ (reference sequence). The chain's CDR3 is CASRPRDRGDEKLFF. CDR3 in DNA: TGTGCCAGCAGACCTCGGGACAGGGGAGATGAAAAACTGTTTTTT.

The chain carries TRBV3-1 (or the pseudogene TRBV3-2) and TRBJ1-1; maybe TRBD1 (5 bases). Germline V gene data show CDR1 as LGHDT and CDR2 as YNNKEL (reference sequence). V gave up 2 bases and J gave up 8 bases, with 21 bases separating them. This CDR3 spans 16 amino acids. The CDR3 loop is CASSQNSGKGFAEAFF. The CDR3 bases are TGTGCCAGCAGCCAAAACTCGGGCAAGGGGTTCGCGGAAGCTTTCTTT.

The V gene is TRBV7-9, the J gene TRBJ2-7, with 10 bases matching TRBD1. Looked up from germline, CDR1 is SEHNR and CDR2 is FQNEAQ (reference sequence). V was clipped by 4 bases and J by 5 bases; unmatched bases: 5. The CDR3 contains 14 residues. In DNA, the CDR3 is TGTGCCAGCAGCTCCGGGACAGGGGCCCACGAGCAGTACTTC. This encodes CASSSGTGAHEQYF.

The genes are TRBV12-3 or TRBV12-4 and TRBJ2-5, with D possibly matching TRBD1 (6 bases). The CDR3 runs to 13 residues. V was pared by 6 bases and J by 4 bases, with 12 bases between. CDR3 sequence: CASRLGAIETQYF. The DNA of the CDR3 is TGTGCCAGCAGACTGGGGGCCATAGAGACCCAGTACTTC.

V and J are TRBV4-1 and TRBJ2-3, with 7 positions matching TRBD1. After removal of 4 bases from V and 2 bases from J, the junction contained 6 bases not matched to a gene. There are 15 residues in the CDR3. From germline, CDR1 is MGHRA and CDR2 YSYEKL. The CDR3 DNA reads as TGCGCCAGCAGCCCTACCGGGACAGACACAGATACGCAGTATTTT. Amino acid sequence: CASSPTGTDTDTQYF.

The rearrangement joins TRBV7-9 to TRBJ2-1; 9 positions match TRBD2. V was clipped by 7 bases and J by 8 bases; unmatched bases: 9. The CDR3 is 14 amino acids. From germline, CDR1 is SEHNR and CDR2 FQNEAQ (reference sequence). CDR3 coding DNA: TGTGCCAGCACCACCATAGCGGGAGCTCATGAGCAGTTCTTC. Amino acid sequence: CASTTIAGAHEQFF.

DNA for the CDR3: TGCGCCAGCAGCCAAGAGGGGACAGGGGGCGGGGGACCCTACGAGCAGTACTTC. Protein sequence: CASSQEGTGGGGPYEQYF. V usage is TRBV4-3 and J usage is TRBJ2-7; 12 bases line up with TRBD1. V gave up 0 bases and J gave up 2 bases; unmatched junction bases: 8. The CDR3 is 18 amino acids. Germline V gene lookup returns CDR1 LGHNA and CDR2 YSLEER.

V gene TRBV27 combines with J gene TRBJ2-1; D is perhaps TRBD1 (6 bases). V gave up 6 bases and J gave up 5 bases, with 11 bases separating them. Germline V gives CDR1 MNHEY, CDR2 SMNVEV (reference sequence). This CDR3 spans 13 amino acids. The CDR3 is CASRLTGNNEQFF. CDR3 DNA sequence: TGTGCCAGCAGGTTGACAGGAAACAATGAGCAGTTCTTC.

The genes are TRBV7-9 and TRBJ2-3, with 9 bases aligning to TRBD2. CDR3 length equals 16 residues. Germline V gives CDR1 SEHNR, CDR2 FQNEAQ (reference sequence). J gave up 6 bases and V 5 bases, and 12 bases lay outside the gene matches. The CDR3 is CASSPRASGKGDTQYF. CDR3 DNA sequence: TGTGCCAGCAGCCCCCGGGCTAGCGGGAAAGGTGATACGCAGTATTTT.

J is TRBJ2-7 and V is TRBV5-3; 9 nucleotides align to TRBD1. Being an ORF, TRBV5-3 has a function that is uncertain. The ends lost 4 bases at V and 4 bases at J; junction bases unmatched: 9. This CDR3 is 15 amino acids long. CDR3 region: CARSRNRGRGYEQYF. The CDR3, as DNA: TGTGCCAGAAGCAGGAACAGGGGGCGGGGATACGAGCAGTACTTC.